The 22 T cell receptor beta chains presented below share a single source sample, sequenced in a study of PD-L1 blockade in urothelial cancer. Time point described: peripheral blood 6 weeks after treatment start. The repertoire was sequenced with immunoSEQ multiplex PCR; TCRdb's copy has only in-frame clones and lacks some. The sample records roughly 120,000 clones, approximately 90% being singletons. The sequences come from PBMCs, collected around atezolizumab (anti-PD-L1) treatment. The receptors shown here come from a man in his 60s with urothelial cancer.

This chain links TRBV19 with TRBJ1-1, with TRBD1 matching 7 bases. Per germline, CDR1 LNHDA and CDR2 SQIVND (reference sequence). The CDR3 is 14 residues long. Trimming at V came to 6 bases and at J to 3 bases, leaving 7 bases not matched to a gene. The CDR3 is CASRNRGADTEAFF. The CDR3 bases are TGTGCCAGTAGAAACAGGGGAGCGGACACTGAAGCTTTCTTT. Supplemented by reference TRBV19 and TRBJ1-1, the full variable domain reads DGGITQSPKYLFRKEGQNVTLSCEQNLNHDAMYWYRQDPGQGLRLIYYSQIVNDFQKGDIAEGYSVSREKKESFPLTVTSAQKNPTAFYLCASRNRGADTEAFFGQGTRLTVV.

V usage is TRBV9 and J usage is TRBJ2-2, with TRBD1 matching 11 bases. The J segment lost 6 bases and the V segment lost 1 base, leaving 5 bases of the junction unmatched. CDR1 and CDR2 from the germline V gene are SGDLS and YYNGEE. The CDR3 spans 16 residues. CDR3 amino acids: CASSVPRDRGSGELFF. The DNA of the CDR3 is TGTGCCAGCAGCGTACCCCGGGACAGGGGGTCCGGGGAGCTGTTTTTT. Based on the CDR3 plus reference TRBV9 and TRBJ2-2, the full variable domain is DSGVTQTPKHLITATGQRVTLRCSPRSGDLSVYWYQQSLDQGLQFLIQYYNGEERAKGNILERFSAQQFPDLHSELNLSSLELGDSALYFCASSVPRDRGSGELFFGEGSRLTVL.

The rearrangement joins TRBV7-3 to TRBJ2-2, with 8 bases lining up with TRBD1. The CDR3 has 15 amino acids. Unmatched junction bases numbered 7, after V lost 5 bases and J lost 5 bases. Germline-derived CDR1 and CDR2 are SGHTA and FQGTGA. CDR3 residues: CASSTAQGGTGELFF. The DNA of the CDR3 is TGTGCCAGCAGCACTGCACAGGGGGGAACCGGGGAGCTGTTTTTT.

This clone is a singleton in its sample. This rearrangement joins TRBV28 to TRBJ1-2, with 9 positions matching TRBD1. The CDR3 consists of 13 residues. V dropped 4 bases and J dropped 4; count of bases not matched to a gene: 1. Germline assignment: CDR1 MDHEN and CDR2 SYDVKM. Written as DNA, the CDR3 is TGTGCCAGCAGTTCGGGACAGGGCTATGGCTACACCTTC. Protein: CASSSGQGYGYTF.

This clone was picked up a small number of times. The V gene is TRBV5-1, the J gene TRBJ2-7, with 10 bases lining up with TRBD1. This CDR3 is built from 17 residues. The ends lost 0 bases at V and 3 bases at J; junction bases unmatched: 9. Germline CDR1 reads SGHRS; CDR2 reads YFSETQ. The CDR3 loop reads CASSLGPSGDRGYEQYF. In DNA form, the CDR3 reads TGCGCCAGCAGCTTGGGACCGAGCGGGGACAGGGGCTACGAGCAGTACTTC.

The chain has TRBV6-5 and TRBJ2-7; 13 nucleotides line up with TRBD2. The CDR3 has 16 residues. V dropped 0 bases and J dropped 4; count of bases not matched to a gene: 3. Germline lookup yields CDR1 MNHEY and CDR2 SVGAGI. The CDR3 here is CASSYSTLAGGYEQYF. In DNA, the CDR3 is TGTGCCAGCAGTTACTCGACACTAGCGGGGGGGTACGAGCAGTACTTC.

The chain is built from TRBV5-6 and TRBJ1-2; no clear D. CDR3 size: 15 residues. V lost 5 bases, J lost 4 bases, and 18 bases lay in between. Germline CDR1 and CDR2: SGHDT and YYEEEE. The CDR3 coding sequence is TGTGCCAGCAGTTACTCCAGTGAGGGCCCCTATGGCTACACCTTC. It is translated as CASSYSSEGPYGYTF.

CDR3 coding DNA: TGTGCCATCGCACAGGGCGATCAGCCCCAGCATTTT. It codes for CAIAQGDQPQHF. The chain joins TRBV10-3 to TRBJ1-5, with a weak D call TRBD1 (6 bases). The CDR3 consists of 12 residues. V lost 8 bases and J lost 5, with 10 bases in between. In germline, CDR1 is ENHRY, CDR2 SYGVKD.

The gene calls are TRBV6-5 and TRBJ1-2; unclear D gene. Germline V gene sequence: CDR1 MNHEY, CDR2 SVGAGI. Trimming stripped 0 bases from V and 4 bases from J, with 9 bases between. This CDR3 comprises 14 residues. CDR3 sequence: CASSYSSGSYGYTF. The CDR3 DNA reads as TGTGCCAGCAGTTACTCCTCCGGGAGCTATGGCTACACCTTC.

This rearrangement joins TRBV28 to TRBJ2-7, with 7 nucleotides matching TRBD2. With 5 bases clipped from V and 3 bases from J, the junction kept 13 bases outside the gene matches. Germline V lookup: CDR1 MDHEN, CDR2 SYDVKM. The CDR3 consists of 16 residues. The CDR3 spells CASSLPGPWGGYEQYF. CDR3 coding DNA: TGTGCCAGCAGTCTACCCGGTCCGTGGGGGGGCTACGAGCAGTACTTC.

The rearrangement joins TRBV29-1 to TRBJ2-3; weak D call: TRBD2 (5 bases). CDR1 SQVTM and CDR2 ANQGSEA come from the germline V gene. Between the trimmed V and J ends, which lost 6 bases and 4 bases, there was a span of 14 bases. This CDR3 contains 13 residues. The CDR3, as DNA: TGCAGCGTCAACGGGGAGAGCGCAGATACGCAGTATTTT. This encodes CSVNGESADTQYF.

The chain has TRBV7-2 and TRBJ2-3; D perhaps matches TRBD2 (6 bases). The CDR3 is 16 amino acids. Deletions cut 5 bases from V and 1 base from J, with 16 bases between. In germline, CDR1 is SGHTA, CDR2 FQGNSA. This chain's CDR3 is CASSRFPGVGTDTQYF. The CDR3 coding sequence is TGTGCCAGCAGCCGCTTTCCGGGGGTCGGCACAGATACGCAGTATTTT.

This chain joins TRBV28 and TRBJ1-2, with D tentatively TRBD1 (5 bases). Germline V gives CDR1 MDHEN, CDR2 SYDVKM. V shed 2 bases and J shed 8 bases, with 15 bases lying between them. The CDR3 totals 14 residues. DNA of the CDR3: TGTGCCAGCAGTTTAGTTCAAGGGGCGGGGGGCTACACCTTC. Translating gives CASSLVQGAGGYTF.

V gene TRBV2 combines with J gene TRBJ1-1; 8 nucleotides align to TRBD1. Germline values: CDR1 SNHLY, CDR2 FYNNEI. V gave up 11 bases and J gave up 2 bases; unmatched junction bases: 7. The CDR3 spans 13 residues. CDR3 nucleotides: TGTGCCTCCAACCAGGGGGCCAACACTGAAGCTTTCTTT. Its translation is CASNQGANTEAFF.

The CDR3 is CASSLSGGPYEQYF. The CDR3 DNA sequence: TGTGCCAGCAGTCTCTCCGGCGGTCCCTACGAGCAGTACTTC. The rearrangement uses TRBV11-2 and TRBJ2-7; D gene uncertain. The CDR3 is 14 amino acids. Germline CDR1 SGHAT, CDR2 FQNNGV. Deletions cut 6 bases from V and 2 bases from J, with 14 bases between.

The chain links TRBV9 to TRBJ2-1; 8 nucleotides match TRBD2. The CDR3 consists of 17 residues. The V gene end was trimmed by 3 bases and the J gene end by 4 bases; junction bases not matched to a gene: 12. From germline, CDR1 is SGDLS and CDR2 YYNGEE. The CDR3 nucleotides read TGTGCCAGCAGCGGCCCCGGGGGGGCGGGAGTGTACAATGAGCAGTTCTTC. Translation: CASSGPGGAGVYNEQFF.

This CDR3 is CASSLAGTPNEQFF. As DNA, the CDR3 is TGTGCCAGCAGCTTGGCCGGGACACCCAATGAGCAGTTCTTC. The chain uses TRBV5-5 and TRBJ2-1; D possibly corresponds to TRBD1 (6 bases). Per germline, CDR1 SGHKS and CDR2 YYEKEE (reference sequence). The CDR3 contains 14 residues. Trimming stripped 0 bases from V and 6 bases from J, with 10 bases between.

This sequence joins TRBV19 and TRBJ2-2, with 12 bases aligning to TRBD2. Per the germline V gene, CDR1 is LNHDA and CDR2 is SQIVND (reference sequence). The CDR3 totals 16 residues. The V and J ends lost 8 bases and 7 bases, in that order; junction bases with no gene match: 11. CDR3 protein: CASQASGRAVVGELFF. For the CDR3, the DNA is TGTGCCAGTCAAGCTAGCGGGAGGGCCGTGGTCGGGGAGCTGTTTTTT.

The chain uses TRBV7-9 and TRBJ2-5; 11 nucleotides agree with TRBD2. CDR1 and CDR2 from the germline V gene are SEHNR and FQNEAQ (reference sequence). This CDR3 is 15 amino acids long. Trimming at V came to 5 bases and at J to 2 bases, leaving 4 bases not matched to a gene. The chain's CDR3 is CASSPASGGQETQYF. Here the CDR3 DNA reads TGTGCCAGCAGCCCCGCTAGCGGGGGGCAAGAGACCCAGTACTTC.

The V gene is TRBV4-2, the J gene TRBJ2-1; perhaps TRBD2 as D (6 bases). The CDR3 has 15 residues. Deletions cut 3 bases from V and 6 bases from J, with 15 bases between. CDR1 is LGHNA, CDR2 YNFKEQ, per germline. CDR3 region: CASSQASGGSNEQFF. In DNA, the CDR3 is TGTGCCAGCAGCCAGGCTAGTGGGGGGAGCAATGAGCAGTTCTTC.

The rearrangement links TRBV6-4 to TRBJ2-1; TRBD2 agrees at 12 bases. The CDR3 contains 15 residues. Germline CDR1 and CDR2: MRHNA and SNTAGT. The V and J ends lost 6 bases and 4 bases, in that order; junction bases with no gene match: 4. For the CDR3, the DNA is TGTGCCAGCAGCAAGCTAGCGGGGGGGTACAATGAGCAGTTCTTC. Encoded protein: CASSKLAGGYNEQFF.

The J gene is TRBJ2-2, the V gene TRBV4-2; D unresolved. This CDR3 has 13 amino acids. Germline CDR1 and CDR2: LGHNA and YNFKEQ. The V end was cut by 1 base, the J end by 5 bases, with 5 bases between. CDR3 protein: CASSQVQTGELFF. CDR3 coding DNA: TGTGCCAGCAGCCAAGTTCAGACCGGGGAGCTGTTTTTT.